This section outlines one T cell receptor (beta chain) sequence together with its context. Its antigen remains undetermined. No qualities accompany the bases; no much larger clone lies one base away. The method behind the library was the immunoSEQ multiplex PCR assay. In its TCRdb copy, this immuneACCESS table keeps in-frame sequences only and misses some clones. Where compared with another copy, unresolved V genes explain less than half of these, and the others have no known cause. The sample table records roughly 370,000 clones; approximately 90% of these occur just once. The ten largest make up approximately 6.3% of the sample. These data are taken from a study of control samples from healthy donors and cancer patients (TCRdb year 2020). From its cysteine to its phenylalanine, the CDR3 spans 15 amino acids. Only CDR3 DNA is held: 45 bases, read in frame from base 1. As encoded in the germline V gene, CDR1 is MDHEN while CDR2 is SYDVKM. The germline V end is reduced by 2 bases and the J end by 5 bases; junction bases left unmatched: 5.

This sequence originates from a man aged 35-49 years with head and neck cancer. Sequenced: PBMCs. The rearranged segments are TRBV28 and TRBJ2-1; TRBD2 aligns with 8 central bases. The CDR3 sequence is CASSLPGGANNEQFF. The bases are TGTGCCAGCAGTTTACCGGGGGGGGCCAACAATGAGCAGTTCTTC.